Below are 20 T cell receptor beta chains sequenced from a single sample in a study of blood T cells in healthy people across ages. Through a sample-barcoded 5' primer and a J-beta primer mix, a second PCR was run for roughly 6 to 11 cycles. TCRdb itself ran the 5' RACE reads through MiXCR, one entry per CDR3 protein. Here the sample spans over 600,000 distinct CDR3 sequences, 35% to 50% being singletons. The sequenced sample was blood. These TCRs come from a man aged 80 or over in good health.

Turning to this clonotype: At one of its ends the junction is not consistent with the germline gene, which may arise from a read error. This sequence joins TRBV7-2 and TRBJ2-4, with D hard to call. The J call may be wrong; the DNA end is better matched by TRBJ2-5. The CDR3 length is 14 residues. Germline loops: CDR1 SGHTA, CDR2 FQGNSA. CDR3 nucleotide sequence: TGCGCCAGCAGCAGCACTGTCAGGACAGAGACCCAGTACTTC. It encodes CASSSTVRTETQYF.

V usage is TRBV6-5 and J usage is TRBJ2-5, with D tentatively TRBD1 (5 bases). The CDR3 has 15 amino acids. With 2 bases removed from V and 4 bases from J, the gap between germline ends came to 14 bases. Germline V gives CDR1 MNHEY, CDR2 SVGAGI. CDR3 in amino acids: CASSYERGRGETQYF. The CDR3 DNA reads TGTGCCAGCAGTTACGAGCGAGGAAGGGGAGAGACCCAGTACTTC.

This clonotype has ten or more counts. The rearrangement links TRBV27 to TRBJ1-6; weak D call: TRBD1 (6 bases). The CDR3 sequence is 15 residues long. Germline V CDR1 and CDR2: MNHEY, SMNVEV (reference sequence). Trimming cost V 3 bases and J 7 bases, with 13 bases left between them. CDR3 nucleotides: TGTGCCAGCAGTTTTAATCCGGGGGCGAATTCACCCCTCCACTTT. The encoded protein is CASSFNPGANSPLHF.

The chain links TRBV28 to TRBJ2-1; 16 bases align to TRBD2. This CDR3 has 14 residues. J lost 11 bases, V lost 3 bases, and 1 base had no gene match. Germline CDR1 MDHEN, CDR2 SYDVKM. In DNA, the CDR3 is TGTGCCAGCAGTTTGGGACTAGCGGGAGGGCAGCAGTTCTTC. This gives the protein CASSLGLAGGQQFF.

The chain couples TRBV10-3 to TRBJ2-3, with D tentatively TRBD1 or TRBD2 (6 bases each). The CDR3 sequence is 13 residues long. Trimming stripped 8 bases from V and 4 bases from J, with 13 bases between. CDR1 and CDR2 (germline): ENHRY, SYGVKD. CDR3 amino acids: CAIGGTTPDTQYF. CDR3 DNA sequence: TGTGCCATCGGCGGGACAACACCAGATACGCAGTATTTT.

The chain employs TRBV2 and TRBJ1-4; D unresolved. V was clipped by 1 base and J by 11 bases, with 14 bases between them. The CDR3 contains 14 residues. Germline CDR1 SNHLY, CDR2 FYNNEI. CDR3 sequence: CASSEVLGGQKLFF. Here the CDR3 DNA reads TGTGCCAGCAGTGAAGTTTTGGGAGGGCAGAAACTGTTTTTT.

The chain is built from TRBV29-1 and TRBJ1-1, with D hard to call. The CDR3 consists of 12 residues. V was cut by 2 bases and J by 1 base, with 5 bases left in between. Looked up from germline, CDR1 is SQVTM and CDR2 is ANQGSEA. The CDR3 here is CSVEQKNTEAFF. DNA for the CDR3: TGCAGCGTTGAACAGAAGAACACTGAAGCTTTCTTT.

This clonotype has a handful of counts. CDR3 residues: CASSPRTLSSTDTQYF. Written as DNA, the CDR3 is TGTGCCAGCAGCCCAAGGACACTGTCTAGCACAGATACGCAGTATTTT. This chain joins TRBV12-3 or TRBV12-4 and TRBJ2-3; a possible D gene is TRBD1 (5 bases). CDR3 length: 16 amino acids. The V end lost 6 bases, the J end lost 0 bases, and 16 bases lay between the germline ends.

CDR3 nucleotide sequence: TGTGCCAGCAGCCAAGATCAGGGGAGTGGCACAGATACGCAGTATTTT. It translates to CASSQDQGSGTDTQYF. The chain combines TRBV4-2 with TRBJ2-3, with D possibly TRBD1 on 6 matching bases. V gave up 0 bases and J gave up 1 base, with 11 bases separating them. The CDR3 sequence is 16 residues long. Germline CDR1 is LGHNA and CDR2 is YNFKEQ.

The rearrangement links TRBV18 to TRBJ1-1; TRBD1 matches at 7 bases. CDR3 size: 15 residues. Germline CDR1 reads KGHSH; CDR2 reads LQKENI. The trim removed 2 bases at V and 1 base at J, leaving 4 bases unmatched. CDR3 in DNA: TGTGCCAGCTCACCAGCCGGGACAGCGAACACTGAAGCTTTCTTT. It translates to CASSPAGTANTEAFF. Looking up the rest from reference TRBV18 and TRBJ1-1 gives the full variable domain: NAGVMQNPRHLVRRRGQEARLRCSPMKGHSHVYWYRQLPEEGLKFMVYLQKENIIDESGMPKERFSAEFPKEGPSILRIQQVVRGDSAAYFCASSPAGTANTEAFFGQGTRLTVV.

The gene calls are TRBV20-1 and TRBJ2-3; 8 nucleotides align to TRBD2. With V trimmed by 0 bases and J by 3 bases, 5 bases remained unmatched. The germline V gene encodes CDR1 DFQATT and CDR2 SNEGSKA (reference sequence). The CDR3 is 15 amino acids. CDR3 amino acids: CSARDFGRATDTQYF. The CDR3 DNA sequence: TGCAGTGCTAGAGATTTCGGGAGGGCGACAGATACGCAGTATTTT.

Ten or more counts support this clonotype. V usage is TRBV5-1 and J usage is TRBJ2-7, with D possibly TRBD2 on 6 matching bases. The CDR3 runs 18 residues. V was clipped by 0 bases and J by 3 bases, with 22 bases between them. Per germline, CDR1 SGHRS and CDR2 YFSETQ. CDR3 bases: TGCGCCAGCAGCTTGGTGTCAAGTGGGGTTAGCGGCCACTACGAGCAGTACTTC. It is translated as CASSLVSSGVSGHYEQYF.

This clonotype was counted only a few times. This rearrangement joins TRBV5-1 to TRBJ1-4; D is perhaps TRBD1 (6 bases). Trimming removed 0 bases from V and 7 bases from J, with 16 bases in between. This CDR3 is 16 amino acids long. Germline V gives CDR1 SGHRS, CDR2 YFSETQ. The CDR3 reads CASSLDGRRGGEKLFF. CDR3 nucleotides: TGCGCCAGCAGCTTGGATGGCAGGAGAGGGGGTGAAAAACTGTTTTTT.

Ten or more counts support this clonotype. CDR3 loop: CASALSGYNEQFF. The CDR3 region has the DNA TGTGCCAGCGCCCTCTCGGGCTACAATGAGCAGTTCTTC. The rearrangement joins TRBV25-1 to TRBJ2-1; the D is unclear. The CDR3 is 13 residues long. V was cut by 8 bases and J by 3 bases, with 11 bases left in between. The V gene's germline CDR1 is MGHDK and CDR2 SYGVNS. The whole variable domain, filled in from reference TRBV25-1 and TRBJ2-1, reads EADIYQTPRYLVIGTGKKITLECSQTMGHDKMYWYQQDPGMELHLIHYSYGVNSTEKGDLSSESTVSRIRTEHFPLTLESARPSHTSQYLCASALSGYNEQFFGPGTRLTVL.

J is TRBJ2-5 and V is TRBV9; the D gene is possibly TRBD2 (6 bases). V was pared by 0 bases and J by 5 bases, with 14 bases between. The CDR3 is 15 residues long. Per germline, CDR1 SGDLS and CDR2 YYNGEE. CDR3 residues: CASSVGIGRHETQYF. CDR3 in DNA: TGTGCCAGCAGCGTAGGAATAGGGAGGCACGAGACCCAGTACTTC.

V and J are TRBV29-1 and TRBJ2-5, with 7 bases aligning to TRBD1. V lost 6 bases to trimming and J lost 2 bases; unmatched junction nucleotides: 3. Germline assignment: CDR1 SQVTM and CDR2 ANQGSEA. The CDR3 has 12 residues. The CDR3 nucleotides read TGCAGCGTGCAGGGACAGCAAGAGACCCAGTACTTC. It specifies CSVQGQQETQYF. The variable domain in full, completed from reference TRBV29-1 and TRBJ2-5, reads SAVISQKPSRDICQRGTSLTIQCQVDSQVTMMFWYRQQPGQSLTLIATANQGSEATYESGFVIDKFPISRPNLTFSTLTVSNMSPEDSSIYLCSVQGQQETQYFGPGTRLLVL.

This rearrangement joins TRBV6-9 to TRBJ2-5; no clear D gene. The CDR3 runs to 14 residues. Trimming removed 6 bases at V and 4 bases at J, with 15 bases between. The germline V gene has CDR1 MNHGY and CDR2 SVAAGI. The CDR3 sequence: CASSDWGSRETQYF. DNA of the CDR3: TGTGCCAGCAGCGACTGGGGATCGAGAGAGACCCAGTACTTC.

The J gene is TRBJ2-1, the V gene TRBV6-1, with 12 positions matching TRBD2. With V trimmed by 6 bases and J by 7 bases, 16 bases remained unmatched. The germline V gene has CDR1 MNHNS and CDR2 SASEGT. The CDR3 spans 18 residues. Here the CDR3 DNA reads TGTGCCAGCAGCGAGCCAAGCGCGTCGGGGACTAGCGGGAATGAGCAGTTCTTC. It yields the protein CASSEPSASGTSGNEQFF.

This clonotype was detected a few times. This chain uses TRBV4-3 with TRBJ1-4; possibly TRBD1 for D (5 bases). Germline V gene data show CDR1 as LGHNA and CDR2 as YSLEER. This CDR3 is built from 15 residues. V dropped 4 bases and J dropped 2 bases, with 11 bases sitting between them. This CDR3 is CASSLEGYTNEKLFF. In DNA form, the CDR3 reads TGCGCCAGCAGCCTCGAGGGGTACACTAATGAAAAACTGTTTTTT.

V and J are TRBV9 and TRBJ2-1, with 12 positions matching TRBD2. CDR3 length: 14 amino acids. Looked up from germline, CDR1 is SGDLS and CDR2 is YYNGEE. Trimming at V came to 3 bases and at J to 8 bases, leaving 3 bases not matched to a gene. Written as DNA, the CDR3 is TGTGCCAGCAGCGCGACTAGCGGGAGCCATGAGCAGTTCTTC. It codes for CASSATSGSHEQFF. The full variable domain, its missing parts supplied by reference TRBV9 and TRBJ2-1, is DSGVTQTPKHLITATGQRVTLRCSPRSGDLSVYWYQQSLDQGLQFLIQYYNGEERAKGNILERFSAQQFPDLHSELNLSSLELGDSALYFCASSATSGSHEQFFGPGTRLTVL.